This record looks at one T cell receptor (beta chain) sequence and its context. What it binds is unknown. TCR beta CDR3 regions were amplified from RNA. Primed by the HTBI set, a first-round RT-PCR was run on the TCR CDR3. TCRdb used MiXCR to reprocess the multiplex PCR reads, holding one entry per CDR3 protein. There are around 560,000 distinct CDR3 sequences in the sample; over 15% occur only once, and 15% to 20% lies in the top ten. For Graves' hyperthyroidism to be stable, ophthalmopathy could not progress within 18 months. The study enrolled patients aged 18 to 65 with newly diagnosed hyperthyroidism of under 2 months' duration. This record comes from a study of T cells in Graves' hyperthyroidism and ophthalmopathy. Study-level information: The blood sample was taken at first diagnosis, before treatment began.

Study-wide points: Within blood appeared most thyroid clonotypes that had expanded above 0.001.

The germline CDR1 and CDR2 sequences are DFQATT and SNEGSKA (reference sequence). This CDR3 comprises 17 residues. The V and J ends lost 1 base and 4 bases, in that order; junction bases with no gene match: 12. Specimen: blood. This TCR was recovered from a woman in her late teens or twenties with Graves' hyperthyroidism. The chain uses TRBV20-1 and TRBJ1-5; TRBD1 aligns across 8 bases. As DNA, the CDR3 is TGCAGTGCTAGAGGGGGGACAGGCGGACTGACTAATCAGCCCCAGCATTTT. Amino acid sequence: CSARGGTGGLTNQPQHF.